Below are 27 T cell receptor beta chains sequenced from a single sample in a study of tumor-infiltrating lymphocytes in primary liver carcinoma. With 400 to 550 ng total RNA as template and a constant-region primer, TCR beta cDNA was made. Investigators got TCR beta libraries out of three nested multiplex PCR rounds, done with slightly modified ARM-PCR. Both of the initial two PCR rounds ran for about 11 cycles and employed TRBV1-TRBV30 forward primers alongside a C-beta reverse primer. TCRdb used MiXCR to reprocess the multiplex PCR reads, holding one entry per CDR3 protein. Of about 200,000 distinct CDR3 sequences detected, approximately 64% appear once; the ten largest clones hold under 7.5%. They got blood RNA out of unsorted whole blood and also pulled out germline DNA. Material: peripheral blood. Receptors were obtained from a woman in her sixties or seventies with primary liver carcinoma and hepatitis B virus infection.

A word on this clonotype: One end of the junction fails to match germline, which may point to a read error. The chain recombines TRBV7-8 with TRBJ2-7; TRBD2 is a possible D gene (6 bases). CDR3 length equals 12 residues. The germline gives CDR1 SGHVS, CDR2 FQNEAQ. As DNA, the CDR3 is TGTGCCAGCGGCTTAGGAGGGAACGGGCAGTACTTC. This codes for CASGLGGNGQYF.

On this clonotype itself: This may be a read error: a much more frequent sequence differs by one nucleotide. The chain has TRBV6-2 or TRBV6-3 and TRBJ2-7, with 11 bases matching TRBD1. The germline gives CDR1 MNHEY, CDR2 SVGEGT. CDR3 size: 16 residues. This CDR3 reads CASSYQYWTGGDEHYF. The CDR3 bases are TGTGCCAGCAGTTATCAGTATTGGACAGGGGGCGACGAGCACTACTTC.

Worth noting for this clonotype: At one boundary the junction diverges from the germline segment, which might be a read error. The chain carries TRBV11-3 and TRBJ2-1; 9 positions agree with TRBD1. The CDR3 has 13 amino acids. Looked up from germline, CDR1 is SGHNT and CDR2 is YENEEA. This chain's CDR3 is CPSKGQGVNEQFF. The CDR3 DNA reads TGTCCCAGCAAGGGACAGGGCGTCAATGAGCAGTTCTTC.

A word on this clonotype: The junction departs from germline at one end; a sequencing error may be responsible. The CDR3 sequence: CASSLDFPSWELSF. CDR3 DNA: TGTGCCAGCAGCTTAGATTTCCCTAGCTGGGAACTGTCTTTT. The genes are TRBV11-2 and TRBJ2-2; the D gene is possibly TRBD2 (5 bases). The CDR3 loop spans 14 amino acids. Germline CDR1 reads SGHAT; CDR2 reads FQNNGV.

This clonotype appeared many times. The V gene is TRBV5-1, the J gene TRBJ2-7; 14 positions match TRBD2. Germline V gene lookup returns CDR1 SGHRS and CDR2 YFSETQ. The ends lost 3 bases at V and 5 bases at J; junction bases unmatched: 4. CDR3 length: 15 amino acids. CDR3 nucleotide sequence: TGCGCCAGCAGCTCCGGGACTAGCGGGAGCCACGAGCAGTACTTC. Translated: CASSSGTSGSHEQYF.

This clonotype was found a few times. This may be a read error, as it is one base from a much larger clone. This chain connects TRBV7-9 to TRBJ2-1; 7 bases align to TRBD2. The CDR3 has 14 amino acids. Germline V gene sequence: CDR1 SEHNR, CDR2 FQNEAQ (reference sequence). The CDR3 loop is CASSLPALANGQFF. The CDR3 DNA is TGTGCCAGCAGCTTACCGGCACTAGCGAATGGGCAGTTCTTC.

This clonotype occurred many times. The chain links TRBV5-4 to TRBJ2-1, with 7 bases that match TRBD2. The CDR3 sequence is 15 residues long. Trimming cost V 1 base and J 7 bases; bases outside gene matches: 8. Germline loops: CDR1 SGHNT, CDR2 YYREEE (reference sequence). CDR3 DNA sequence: TGTGCCAGCAGCTTGTCGGGGGGAGGGCTAAATGAGCAGTTCTTC. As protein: CASSLSGGGLNEQFF.

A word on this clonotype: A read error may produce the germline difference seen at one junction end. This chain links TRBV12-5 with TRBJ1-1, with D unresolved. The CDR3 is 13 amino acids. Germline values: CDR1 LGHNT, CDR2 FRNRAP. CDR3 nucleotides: TGTGCTAGTGGTTTGAATGGATGCACTGAATCTTTCTTT. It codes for CASGLNGCTESFF.

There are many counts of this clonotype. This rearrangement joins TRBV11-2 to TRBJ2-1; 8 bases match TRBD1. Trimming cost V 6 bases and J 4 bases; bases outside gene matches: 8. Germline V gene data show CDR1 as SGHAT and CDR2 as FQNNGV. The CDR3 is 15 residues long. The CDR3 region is CASRLWGQEYNEQFF. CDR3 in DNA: TGTGCCAGCAGGCTCTGGGGACAGGAGTACAATGAGCAGTTCTTC.

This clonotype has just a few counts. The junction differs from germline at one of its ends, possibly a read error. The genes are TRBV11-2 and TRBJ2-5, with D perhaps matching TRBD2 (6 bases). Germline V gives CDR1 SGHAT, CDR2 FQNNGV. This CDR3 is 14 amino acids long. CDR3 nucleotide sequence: TGCGCCAGCAGCCACCCGGGGAGGCAAGAGACCCAGTACTTC. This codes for CASSHPGRQETQYF.

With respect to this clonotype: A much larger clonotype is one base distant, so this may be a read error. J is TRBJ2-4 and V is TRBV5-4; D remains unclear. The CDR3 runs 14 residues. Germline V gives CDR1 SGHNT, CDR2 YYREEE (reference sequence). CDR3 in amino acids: CAGSPIGAKNIQYF. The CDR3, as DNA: TGTGCCGGCAGCCCTATTGGCGCCAAAAACATTCAGTACTTC.

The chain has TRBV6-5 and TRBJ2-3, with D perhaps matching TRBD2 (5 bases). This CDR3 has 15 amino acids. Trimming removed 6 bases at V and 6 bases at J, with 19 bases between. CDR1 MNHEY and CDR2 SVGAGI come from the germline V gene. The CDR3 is CASSISVQPRDTQYF. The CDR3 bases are TGTGCCAGCAGCATTAGCGTCCAACCTCGGGATACGCAGTATTTT.

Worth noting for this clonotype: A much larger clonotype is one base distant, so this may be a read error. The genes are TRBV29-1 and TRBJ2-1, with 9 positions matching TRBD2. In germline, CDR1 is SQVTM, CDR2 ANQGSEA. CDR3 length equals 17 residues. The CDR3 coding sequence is TGCAGCATTGACGACGGGACTAGCAAAAGCTCCTACAATGAGCAGTTCTTC. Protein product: CSIDDGTSKSSYNEQFF.

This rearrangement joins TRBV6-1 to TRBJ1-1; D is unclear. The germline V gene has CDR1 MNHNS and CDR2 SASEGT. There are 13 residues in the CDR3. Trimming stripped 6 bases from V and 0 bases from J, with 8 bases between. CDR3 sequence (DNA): TGTGCCAGCAGGATGGGGATGAACACTGAAGCTTTCTTT. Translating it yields CASRMGMNTEAFF.

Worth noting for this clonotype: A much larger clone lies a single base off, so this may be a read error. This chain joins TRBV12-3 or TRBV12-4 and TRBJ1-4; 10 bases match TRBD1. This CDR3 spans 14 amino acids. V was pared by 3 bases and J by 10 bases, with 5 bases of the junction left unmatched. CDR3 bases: TGTGCCAGCAGTTTTAGGGACAGGGGTGTAAAACTGTTTTTT. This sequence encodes CASSFRDRGVKLFF.

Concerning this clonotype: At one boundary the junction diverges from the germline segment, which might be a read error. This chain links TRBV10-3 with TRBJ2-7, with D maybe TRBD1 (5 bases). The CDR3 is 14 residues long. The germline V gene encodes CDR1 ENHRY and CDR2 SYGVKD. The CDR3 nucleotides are TGTGCCATCAGTGAAAGGCAGGGAACCTACGATCAGTACTTC. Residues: CAISERQGTYDQYF.

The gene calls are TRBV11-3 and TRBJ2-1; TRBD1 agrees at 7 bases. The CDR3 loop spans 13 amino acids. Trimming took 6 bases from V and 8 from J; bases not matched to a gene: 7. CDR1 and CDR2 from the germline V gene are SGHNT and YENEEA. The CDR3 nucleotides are TGTGCCAGCAGGCCGAACAGGGGCGATGAGCAGTTCTTC. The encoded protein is CASRPNRGDEQFF. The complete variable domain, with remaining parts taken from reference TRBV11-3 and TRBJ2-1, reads EAGVVQSPRYKIIEKKQPVAFWCNPISGHNTLYWYLQNLGQGPELLIRYENEEAVDDSQLPKDRFSAERLKGVDSTLKIQPAELGDSAVYLCASRPNRGDEQFFGPGTRLTVL.

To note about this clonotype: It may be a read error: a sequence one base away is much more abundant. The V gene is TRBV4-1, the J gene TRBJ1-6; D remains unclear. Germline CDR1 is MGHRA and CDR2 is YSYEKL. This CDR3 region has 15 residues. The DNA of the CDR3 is TGCGTCAGCAGCCAAGATGGTGGGGTTAATTCACCCCTCCACTTT. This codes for CVSSQDGGVNSPLHF.

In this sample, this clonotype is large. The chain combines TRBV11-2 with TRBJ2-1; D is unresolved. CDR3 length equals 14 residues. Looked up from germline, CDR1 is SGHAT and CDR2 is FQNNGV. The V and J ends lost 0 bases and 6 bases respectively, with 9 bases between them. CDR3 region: CASSLDGNRNEQFF. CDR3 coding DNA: TGTGCCAGCAGCTTAGATGGGAACCGCAATGAGCAGTTCTTC.

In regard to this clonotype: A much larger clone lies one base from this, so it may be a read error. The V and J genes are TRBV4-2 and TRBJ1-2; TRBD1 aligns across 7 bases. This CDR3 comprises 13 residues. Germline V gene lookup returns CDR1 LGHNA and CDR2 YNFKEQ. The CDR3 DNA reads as TGTGTCAGCAGCTCCACAGGGGTAGATGGCTACACCTTC. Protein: CVSSSTGVDGYTF.

The CDR3 loop reads CASSHRTGSTGELFF. CDR3 DNA sequence: TGTGCCAGCAGCCACAGGACAGGGAGCACCGGGGAGCTGTTTTTT. The V call is TRBV11-3, the J call TRBJ2-2, with 8 bases lining up with TRBD1. The CDR3 is 15 amino acids. The germline gives CDR1 SGHNT, CDR2 YENEEA. V dropped 5 bases and J dropped 4; count of bases not matched to a gene: 6.

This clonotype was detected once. CDR3 nucleotide sequence: TGCAGTGCTAGAGACTACAGTAGATCTGGGGCCAACGTCCTGACTTTC. This translates into CSARDYSRSGANVLTF. The rearrangement links TRBV29-1 to TRBJ2-6; D possibly corresponds to TRBD2 (5 bases). This CDR3 is 16 amino acids long. Germline lookup yields CDR1 SQVTM and CDR2 ANQGSEA.

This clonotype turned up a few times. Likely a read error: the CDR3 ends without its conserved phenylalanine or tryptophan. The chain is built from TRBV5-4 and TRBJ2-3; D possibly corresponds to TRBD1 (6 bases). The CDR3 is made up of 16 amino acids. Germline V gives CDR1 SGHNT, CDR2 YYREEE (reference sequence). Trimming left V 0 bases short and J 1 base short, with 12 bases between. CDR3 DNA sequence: TGTGCCAGCAGCTTGGCACCAGGGGCCGGCACAGATACGCAGTATTTA. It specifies CASSLAPGAGTDTQYL.

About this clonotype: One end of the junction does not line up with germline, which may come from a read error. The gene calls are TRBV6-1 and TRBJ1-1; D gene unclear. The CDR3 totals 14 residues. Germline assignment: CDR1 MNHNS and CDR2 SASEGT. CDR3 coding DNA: TGTGCCAACAGTGAAAGGATGTGGGTCACTGAAGCTTTCTTT. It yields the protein CANSERMWVTEAFF.

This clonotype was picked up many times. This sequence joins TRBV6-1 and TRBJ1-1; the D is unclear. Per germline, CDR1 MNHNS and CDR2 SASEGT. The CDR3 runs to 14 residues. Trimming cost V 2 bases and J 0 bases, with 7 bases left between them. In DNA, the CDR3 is TGTGCCAGCAGTGAATTCTACATGAACACTGAAGCTTTCTTT. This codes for CASSEFYMNTEAFF.

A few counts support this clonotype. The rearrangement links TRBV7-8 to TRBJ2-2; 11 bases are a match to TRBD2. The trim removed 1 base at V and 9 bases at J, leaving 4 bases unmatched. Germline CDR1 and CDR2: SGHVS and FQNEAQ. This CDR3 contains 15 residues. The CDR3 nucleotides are TGTGCCAGCAGCTTAGTTAGCGGGGGGGGCCGGGAGCTGTTTTTT. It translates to CASSLVSGGGRELFF.

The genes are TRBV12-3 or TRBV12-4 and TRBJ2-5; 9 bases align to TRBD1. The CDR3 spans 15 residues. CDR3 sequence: CVNRPGTGLKETQYF. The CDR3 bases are TGTGTCAACAGGCCCGGGACAGGGCTGAAGGAGACCCAGTACTTC.